The sequence of this TCR beta chain was determined in a study of blood T cell repertoires in COVID-19 (dated by TCRdb to about 2020). In terms of the full investigation: Samples covering the acute and convalescent phases of COVID-19 were provided by collaborators in the United States, Italy and Spain. Where HLA class I and class II types were available, the types were taken from metadata supplied by the sample provider, not from assay-based typing. A de-identified subject ID, COVID-19 status, age in years and sex were almost always included in the sample metadata. The material from the prospective study consisted of cDNA or gDNA derived from T cells, B-cell-depleted T cells, or PBMCs. The repertoires were released in a freely available public database intended as a resource for research on the immune response to SARS-CoV-2. The dataset comprised deeply sampled blood TCRbeta repertoires from subjects exposed to, actively infected with, or recovered from COVID-19. The samples were drawn from the first 160 participants of the ongoing ImmuneRACE study and from 950 to 1,500 subjects provided by 6 global collaborators.

The collaborating institutions used their own protocols to collect whole blood in K2EDTA tubes. Collaborator samples were shipped for TCRbeta analysis as frozen whole blood, isolated PBMCs, or DNA extracted from either sample type. In regard to this clone: Its antigen remains undetermined. Nothing much larger sits one base from this clone, and base qualities are not available.

Trimming takes 6 bases from V and 8 bases from J, and the germline ends sit 19 bases apart. The germline V gene yields MNHEY for CDR1 and SVGAGI for CDR2. From the cysteine up to the phenylalanine, the CDR3 has a length of 15 residues. The CDR3 DNA has 45 bases and is translated from base 1. TCRbeta CDR3 regions were amplified from genomic DNA by means of the immunoSEQ Assay, a bias-controlled multiplex PCR. On the authors' methods: Nucleated cell counts per sample were estimated from amplification of reference gene primers within the assay. To quantify the absolute abundance of each unique TCRbeta CDR3 rearrangement, sequence reads were collapsed and filtered. For each sample, productive Simpson clonality was calculated by taking the square root of Simpson's diversity index across productive rearrangements. This immuneACCESS table, as held by TCRdb, lists in-frame sequences with V and J called but not all clones. Of the missing ones, under half trace to an unresolved V gene in checked studies; the others have no known cause. D and trimming were read from the DNA, whereas the V and J calls and clone size are those reported in that table. Counted in this sample were some 210,000 clones; approximately 84% of them appeared once. The biggest ten clones account for less than 8% of the sample.

Broad study findings and their caveats: The quantity of clinical and demographic metadata differed by source and by participant and was supplied without curation.

The sample taken for sequencing was peripheral blood. The chain was built from TRBV6-5 and TRBJ1-4, and possibly TRBD1, on 6 matching bases. The receptor comes from a woman between 45 and 65 years old with active or convalescent COVID-19. The CDR3 reads CASRDRQATGEKLFF. DNA sequence: TGTGCCAGCAGAGACCGACAGGCCACGGGAGAAAAACTGTTTTTT.